The 9 T cell receptor beta chains listed next were all sequenced from one sample in a study of blood T cell repertoires in COVID-19 (dated by TCRdb to 2018 to 2021). Libraries were built with the immunoSEQ multiplex PCR assay. Held by TCRdb, this immuneACCESS table contains in-frame sequences only and omits some clones. Under half of the omission traces to an unresolved V gene where checked; the cause of the rest is unknown. The table for this sample lists around 470,000 clones; roughly 88% of them were counted only once. The top ten clones comprise less than 0.75% of the sample. The sequencing input was PBMCs or T cells enriched from blood (not recorded which). The receptor set was obtained from a man aged 18 to 29 who had recovered from COVID-19.

This clone was counted at least ten times. The chain has TRBV7-9 and TRBJ2-1, with TRBD2 identical over 8 bases. The length of the CDR3 is 15 residues. Germline lookup yields CDR1 SEHNR and CDR2 FQNEAQ (reference sequence). The ends lost 1 base at V and 3 bases at J; junction bases unmatched: 2. The CDR3 sequence is CASSLVLADYNEQFF. CDR3 DNA: TGTGCCAGCAGCTTAGTACTAGCGGACTACAATGAGCAGTTCTTC.

This chain connects TRBV18 to TRBJ1-6; TRBD1 is a possible D gene (5 bases). Germline values: CDR1 KGHSH, CDR2 LQKENI. This CDR3 has 17 residues. Between the trimmed V and J ends, which lost 2 bases and 10 bases, there was a span of 21 bases. As DNA, the CDR3 is TGTGCCAGCTCACCATACAGGTCTACCGCCGTATGGTCACCCCTCCACTTT. Its protein is CASSPYRSTAVWSPLHF.

The chain joins TRBV11-3 to TRBJ1-1, with a possible D match to TRBD1 (5 bases). Trimming left V 6 bases short and J 1 base short, with 21 bases between. Germline lookup yields CDR1 SGHNT and CDR2 YENEEA. CDR3 size: 17 residues. In nucleotides, the CDR3 is TGTGCCAGCAGTCAAACAGCCATCAGGGCCTCGAACACTGAAGCTTTCTTT. Protein sequence: CASSQTAIRASNTEAFF. The variable domain in full, completed from reference TRBV11-3 and TRBJ1-1, reads EAGVVQSPRYKIIEKKQPVAFWCNPISGHNTLYWYLQNLGQGPELLIRYENEEAVDDSQLPKDRFSAERLKGVDSTLKIQPAELGDSAVYLCASSQTAIRASNTEAFFGQGTRLTVV.

The gene calls are TRBV19 and TRBJ1-1; possible D gene TRBD1, 5 bases. V gave up 9 bases and J gave up 3 bases, with 20 bases separating them. The CDR3 has 15 residues. Germline V gene sequence: CDR1 LNHDA, CDR2 SQIVND (reference sequence). CDR3 DNA: TGTGCCAGCAAAATAGGGGCAGGGCTCTACACTGAAGCTTTCTTT. Translation gives CASKIGAGLYTEAFF.

The chain couples TRBV27 to TRBJ2-7; 7 bases agree with TRBD1. CDR3 length: 15 residues. Trimming took 6 bases from V and 2 from J; bases not matched to a gene: 10. The germline V gene encodes CDR1 MNHEY and CDR2 SMNVEV (reference sequence). DNA of the CDR3: TGTGCCAGCAGACGGGACAGAGACCCAACCTACGAGCAGTACTTC. Its translation is CASRRDRDPTYEQYF.

The chain uses TRBV6-5 and TRBJ2-7, with 8 nucleotides matching TRBD2. The ends lost 6 bases at V and 0 bases at J; junction bases unmatched: 7. There are 15 residues in the CDR3. Germline-derived CDR1 and CDR2 are MNHEY and SVGAGI. CDR3 residues: CASRTTSGLSYEQYF. CDR3 coding DNA: TGTGCCAGCAGAACCACTAGCGGCCTCTCCTACGAGCAGTACTTC.

On this clone itself: Different DNA sequences within this sample yield the same CDR3. The chain is built from TRBV28 and TRBJ2-7, with 11 nucleotides matching TRBD2. The length of the CDR3 is 14 residues. V was pared by 3 bases and J by 4 bases, with 2 bases of the junction left unmatched. CDR1 is MDHEN, CDR2 SYDVKM, per germline. The CDR3 spells CASSLTSGKYEQYF. In nucleotides, the CDR3 is TGTGCCAGCAGTTTGACTAGCGGGAAGTACGAGCAGTACTTC. Full variable domain (missing parts from reference TRBV28 and TRBJ2-7): DVKVTQSSRYLVKRTGEKVFLECVQDMDHENMFWYRQDPGLGLRLIYFSYDVKMKEKGDIPEGYSVSREKKERFSLILESASTNQTSMYLCASSLTSGKYEQYFGPGTRLTVT.

The CDR3 sequence is CASSQGWGGQPQHF. DNA of the CDR3: TGTGCCAGCAGCCAAGGGTGGGGAGGTCAGCCCCAGCATTTT. The chain recombines TRBV3-1 (or the pseudogene TRBV3-2) with TRBJ1-5; D not resolved. The CDR3 has 14 residues. Germline V lookup: CDR1 LGHDT, CDR2 YNNKEL (reference sequence). Trimming took 1 base from V and 6 from J, leaving 10 bases between them.

This clone occurred once. This chain connects TRBV7-2 to TRBJ1-5; 7 bases agree with TRBD1. Losses at the gene ends were 5 bases for V and 6 bases for J; bases not matched to a gene: 7. The CDR3 is 14 amino acids. Germline CDR1 reads SGHTA; CDR2 reads FQGNSA. The CDR3 DNA sequence: TGTGCCAGCAGCAAGACAGGGATAGGTCAGCCCCAGCATTTT. Amino acid sequence: CASSKTGIGQPQHF.